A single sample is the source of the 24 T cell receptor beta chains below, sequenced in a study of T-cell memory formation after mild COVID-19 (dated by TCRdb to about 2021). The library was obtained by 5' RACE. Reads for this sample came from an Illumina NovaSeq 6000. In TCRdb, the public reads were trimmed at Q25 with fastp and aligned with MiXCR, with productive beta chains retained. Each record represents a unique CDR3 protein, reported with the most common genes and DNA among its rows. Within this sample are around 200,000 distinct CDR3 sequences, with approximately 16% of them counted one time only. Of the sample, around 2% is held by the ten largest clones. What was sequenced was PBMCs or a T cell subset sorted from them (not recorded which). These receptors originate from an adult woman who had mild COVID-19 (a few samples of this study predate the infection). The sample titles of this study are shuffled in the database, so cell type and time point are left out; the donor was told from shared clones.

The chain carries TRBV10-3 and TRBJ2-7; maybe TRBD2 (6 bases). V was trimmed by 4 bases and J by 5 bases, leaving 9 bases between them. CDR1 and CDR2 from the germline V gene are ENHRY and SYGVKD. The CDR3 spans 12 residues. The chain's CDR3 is CAISGTGDEQYF. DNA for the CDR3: TGTGCCATCAGTGGTACGGGGGACGAGCAGTACTTC.

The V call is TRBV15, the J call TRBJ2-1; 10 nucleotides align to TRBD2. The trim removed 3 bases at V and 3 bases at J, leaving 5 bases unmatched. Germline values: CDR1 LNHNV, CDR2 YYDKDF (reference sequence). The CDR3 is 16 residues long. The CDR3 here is CATSSTSGTVYNEQFF. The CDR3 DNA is TGTGCCACCAGCAGCACTAGCGGGACGGTCTACAATGAGCAGTTCTTC.

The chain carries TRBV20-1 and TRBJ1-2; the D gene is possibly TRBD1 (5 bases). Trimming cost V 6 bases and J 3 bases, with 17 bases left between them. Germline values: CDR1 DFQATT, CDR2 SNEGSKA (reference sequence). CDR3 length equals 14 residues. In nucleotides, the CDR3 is TGCAGTGCCCTAACTCGCAGGGACCACTATGGCTACACCTTC. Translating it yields CSALTRRDHYGYTF.

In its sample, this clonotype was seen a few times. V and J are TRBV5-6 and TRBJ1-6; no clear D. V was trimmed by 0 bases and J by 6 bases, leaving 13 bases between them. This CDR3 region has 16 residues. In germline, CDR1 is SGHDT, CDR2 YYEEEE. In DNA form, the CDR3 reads TGTGCCAGCAGCTTGGTCGGCGAGGGAAGTAATTCACCCCTCCACTTT. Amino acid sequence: CASSLVGEGSNSPLHF. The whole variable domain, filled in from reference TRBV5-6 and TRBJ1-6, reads DAGVTQSPTHLIKTRGQQVTLRCSPKSGHDTVSWYQQALGQGPQFIFQYYEEEERQRGNFPDRFSGHQFPNYSSELNVNALLLGDSALYLCASSLVGEGSNSPLHFGNGTRLTVT.

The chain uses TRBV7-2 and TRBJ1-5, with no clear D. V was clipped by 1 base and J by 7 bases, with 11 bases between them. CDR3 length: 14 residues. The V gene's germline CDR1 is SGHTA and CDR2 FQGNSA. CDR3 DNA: TGTGCCAGCAGCTTAGAGGGCAGGTTGCAGCCCCAGCATTTT. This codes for CASSLEGRLQPQHF. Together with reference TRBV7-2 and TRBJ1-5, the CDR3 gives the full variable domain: GAGVSQSPSNKVTEKGKDVELRCDPISGHTALYWYRQSLGQGLEFLIYFQGNSAPDKSGLPSDRFSAERTGGSVSTLTIQRTQQEDSAVYLCASSLEGRLQPQHFGDGTRLSIL.

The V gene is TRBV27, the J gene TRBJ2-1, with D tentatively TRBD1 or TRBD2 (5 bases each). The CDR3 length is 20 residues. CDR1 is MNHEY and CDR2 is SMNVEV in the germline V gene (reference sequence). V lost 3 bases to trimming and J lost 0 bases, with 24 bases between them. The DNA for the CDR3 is TGTGCCAGCAGTTTCAGGACACCCGGTAAGGCGGGTCGCTCCTACAATGAGCAGTTCTTC. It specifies CASSFRTPGKAGRSYNEQFF.

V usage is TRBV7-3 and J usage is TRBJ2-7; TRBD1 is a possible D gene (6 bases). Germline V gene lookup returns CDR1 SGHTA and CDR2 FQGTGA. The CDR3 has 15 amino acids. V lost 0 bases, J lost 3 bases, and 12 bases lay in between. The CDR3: CASSLTPGHDYEQYF. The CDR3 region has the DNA TGTGCCAGCAGCTTAACCCCGGGACACGACTACGAGCAGTACTTC.

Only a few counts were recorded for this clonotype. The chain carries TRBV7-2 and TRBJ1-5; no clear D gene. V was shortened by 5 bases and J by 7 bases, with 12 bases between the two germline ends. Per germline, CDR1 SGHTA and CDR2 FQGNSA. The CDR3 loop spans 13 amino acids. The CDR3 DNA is TGTGCCAGCAGCGCCAGATTATTACAGCCCCAGCATTTT. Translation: CASSARLLQPQHF. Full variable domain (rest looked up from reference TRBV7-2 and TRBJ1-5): GAGVSQSPSNKVTEKGKDVELRCDPISGHTALYWYRQSLGQGLEFLIYFQGNSAPDKSGLPSDRFSAERTGGSVSTLTIQRTQQEDSAVYLCASSARLLQPQHFGDGTRLSIL.

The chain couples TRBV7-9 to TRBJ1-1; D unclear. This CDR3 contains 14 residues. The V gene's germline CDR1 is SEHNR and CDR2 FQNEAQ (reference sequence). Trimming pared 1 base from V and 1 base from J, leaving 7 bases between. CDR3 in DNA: TGTGCCAGCAGCTTAGAATCGAGGAACACTGAAGCTTTCTTT. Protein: CASSLESRNTEAFF.

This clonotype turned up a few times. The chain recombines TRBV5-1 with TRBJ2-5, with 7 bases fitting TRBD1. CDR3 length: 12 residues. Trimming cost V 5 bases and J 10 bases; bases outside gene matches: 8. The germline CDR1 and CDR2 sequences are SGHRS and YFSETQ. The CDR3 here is CASRDAPGGQYF. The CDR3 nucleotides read TGCGCCAGCAGAGATGCACCAGGGGGCCAGTACTTC.

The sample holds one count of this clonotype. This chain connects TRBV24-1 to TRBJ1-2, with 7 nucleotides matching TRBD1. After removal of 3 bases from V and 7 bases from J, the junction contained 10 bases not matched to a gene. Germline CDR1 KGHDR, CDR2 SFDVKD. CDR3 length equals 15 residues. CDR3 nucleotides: TGTGCCACCAGTGATGCCGGGAGGGGGCAGGGTGGCTACACCTTC. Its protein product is CATSDAGRGQGGYTF.

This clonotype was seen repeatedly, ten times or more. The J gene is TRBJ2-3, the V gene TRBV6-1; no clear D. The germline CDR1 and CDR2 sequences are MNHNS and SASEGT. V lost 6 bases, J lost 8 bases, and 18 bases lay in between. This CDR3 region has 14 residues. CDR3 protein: CASRESPRGGTQYF. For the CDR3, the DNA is TGTGCCAGCAGAGAGTCCCCGCGTGGTGGTACGCAGTATTTT.

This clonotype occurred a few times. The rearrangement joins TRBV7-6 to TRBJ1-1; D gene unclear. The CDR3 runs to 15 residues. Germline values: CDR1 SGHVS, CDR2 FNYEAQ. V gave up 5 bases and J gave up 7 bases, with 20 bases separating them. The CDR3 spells CASSTAGRSWGEAFF. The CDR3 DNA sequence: TGTGCCAGCAGCACCGCCGGTCGGTCCTGGGGTGAAGCTTTCTTT.

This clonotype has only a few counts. The CDR3 DNA is TGCGCCAGTAGCGGGACAGGGGCAGGGGCCAACGTCCTGACTTTC. Protein product: CASSGTGAGANVLTF. The genes are TRBV4-1 and TRBJ2-6; 10 bases align to TRBD1. This CDR3 contains 15 residues. Trimming cost V 9 bases and J 4 bases; bases outside gene matches: 6. Per the germline V gene, CDR1 is MGHRA and CDR2 is YSYEKL.

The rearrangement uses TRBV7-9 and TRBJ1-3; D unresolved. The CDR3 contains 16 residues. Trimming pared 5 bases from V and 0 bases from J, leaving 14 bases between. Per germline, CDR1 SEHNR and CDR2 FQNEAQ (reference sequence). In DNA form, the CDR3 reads TGTGCCAGCAGCGATATTCGATCCCCCTCTGGAAACACCATATATTTT. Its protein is CASSDIRSPSGNTIYF.

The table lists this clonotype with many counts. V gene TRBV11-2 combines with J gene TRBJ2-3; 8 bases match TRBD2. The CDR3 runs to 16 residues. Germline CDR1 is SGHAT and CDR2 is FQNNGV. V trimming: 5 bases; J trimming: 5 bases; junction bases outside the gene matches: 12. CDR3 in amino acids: CASSPRREGLGDTQYF. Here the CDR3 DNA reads TGTGCCAGCAGCCCCCGACGGGAGGGCCTTGGAGATACGCAGTATTTT.

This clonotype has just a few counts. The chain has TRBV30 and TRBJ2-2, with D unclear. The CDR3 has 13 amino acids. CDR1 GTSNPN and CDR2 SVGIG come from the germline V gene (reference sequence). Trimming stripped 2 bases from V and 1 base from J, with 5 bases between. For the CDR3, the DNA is TGTGCCTGGAGTACTAAGAACACCGGGGAGCTGTTTTTT. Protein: CAWSTKNTGELFF.

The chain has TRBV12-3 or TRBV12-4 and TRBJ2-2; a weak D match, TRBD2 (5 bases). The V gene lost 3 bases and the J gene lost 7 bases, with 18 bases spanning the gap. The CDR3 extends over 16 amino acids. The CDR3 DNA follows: TGTGCCAGCAGTTTTGCAAGCCTCGAGGCGGGCGGGGAGCTGTTTTTT. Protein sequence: CASSFASLEAGGELFF.

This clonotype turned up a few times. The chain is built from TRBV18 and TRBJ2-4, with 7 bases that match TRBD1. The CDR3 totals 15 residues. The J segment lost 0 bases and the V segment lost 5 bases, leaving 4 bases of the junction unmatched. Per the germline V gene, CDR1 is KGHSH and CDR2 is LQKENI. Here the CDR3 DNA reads TGTGCCAGCTCAACGGACAGGCTAGCCAAAAACATTCAGTACTTC. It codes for CASSTDRLAKNIQYF. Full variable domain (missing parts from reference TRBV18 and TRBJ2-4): NAGVMQNPRHLVRRRGQEARLRCSPMKGHSHVYWYRQLPEEGLKFMVYLQKENIIDESGMPKERFSAEFPKEGPSILRIQQVVRGDSAAYFCASSTDRLAKNIQYFGAGTRLSVL.

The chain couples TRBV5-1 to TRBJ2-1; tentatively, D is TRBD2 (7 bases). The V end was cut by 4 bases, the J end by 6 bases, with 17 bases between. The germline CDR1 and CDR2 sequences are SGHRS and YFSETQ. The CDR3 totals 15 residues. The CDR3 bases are TGCGCCAGCAGCCCGCCCCGGGGGGCCCCCAATGAGCAGTTCTTC. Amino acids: CASSPPRGAPNEQFF.

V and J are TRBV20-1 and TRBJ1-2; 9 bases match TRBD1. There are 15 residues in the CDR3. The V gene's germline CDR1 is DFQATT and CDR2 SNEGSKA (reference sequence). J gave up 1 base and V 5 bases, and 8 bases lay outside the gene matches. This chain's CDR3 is CSAVTRDRVNYGYTF. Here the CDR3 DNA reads TGCAGTGCTGTCACCCGGGACAGGGTTAACTATGGCTACACCTTC.

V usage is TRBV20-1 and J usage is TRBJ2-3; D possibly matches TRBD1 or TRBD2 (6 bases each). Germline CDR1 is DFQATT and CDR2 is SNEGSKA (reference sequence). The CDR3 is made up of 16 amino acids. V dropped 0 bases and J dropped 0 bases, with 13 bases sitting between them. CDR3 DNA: TGCAGTGCTAGAGAGGGGGGCTCGTCTAGCACAGATACGCAGTATTTT. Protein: CSAREGGSSSTDTQYF.

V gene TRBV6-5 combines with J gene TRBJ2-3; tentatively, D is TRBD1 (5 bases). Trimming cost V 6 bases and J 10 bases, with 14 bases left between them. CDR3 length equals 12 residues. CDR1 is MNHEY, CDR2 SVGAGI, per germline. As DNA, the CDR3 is TGTGCCAGCAGCTCAGGGCCGGGTTCGCAGTATTTT. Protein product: CASSSGPGSQYF.

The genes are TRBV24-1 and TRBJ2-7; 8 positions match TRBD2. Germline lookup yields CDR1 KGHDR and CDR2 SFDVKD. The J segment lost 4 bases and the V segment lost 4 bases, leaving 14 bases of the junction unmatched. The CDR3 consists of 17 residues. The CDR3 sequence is CATSESTGGPRGYEQYF. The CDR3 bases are TGTGCCACCAGTGAATCGACGGGAGGGCCAAGGGGATACGAGCAGTACTTC.